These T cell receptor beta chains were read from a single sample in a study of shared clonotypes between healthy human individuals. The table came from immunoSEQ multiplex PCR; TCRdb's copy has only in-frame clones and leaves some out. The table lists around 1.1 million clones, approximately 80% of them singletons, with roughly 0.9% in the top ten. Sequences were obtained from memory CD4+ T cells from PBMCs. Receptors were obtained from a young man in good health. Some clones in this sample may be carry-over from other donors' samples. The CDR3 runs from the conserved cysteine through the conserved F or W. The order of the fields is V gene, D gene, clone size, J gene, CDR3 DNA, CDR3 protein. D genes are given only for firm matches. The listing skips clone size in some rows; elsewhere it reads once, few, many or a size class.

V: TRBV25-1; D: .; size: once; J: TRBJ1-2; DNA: TGTGCCAGCAGTGCTCCCCTCCGAGGTGGCTACACCTTC; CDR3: CASSAPLRGGYTF
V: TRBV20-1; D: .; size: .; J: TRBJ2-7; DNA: TGCAGTGCTAGAGGAGGGGGCGAGCAGTACTTC; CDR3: CSARGGGEQYF
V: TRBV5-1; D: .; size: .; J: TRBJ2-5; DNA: TGCGCCAGCAGCTTGAAGGGTGAGACCCAGTACTTC; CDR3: CASSLKGETQYF
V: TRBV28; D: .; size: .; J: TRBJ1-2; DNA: TGTGCCAGCAGTTTTGGGCAGGTTAACTATGGCTACACCTTC; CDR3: CASSFGQVNYGYTF
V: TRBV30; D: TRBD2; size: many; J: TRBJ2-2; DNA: TGTGCCTGGGCCCAGACTAGCGGGAAAGGGGAGCTGTTTTTT; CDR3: CAWAQTSGKGELFF
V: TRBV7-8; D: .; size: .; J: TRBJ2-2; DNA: TGTGCCAGCAGCCCTCGGGACACTTTGAACACCGGGGAGCTGTTTTTT; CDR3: CASSPRDTLNTGELFF
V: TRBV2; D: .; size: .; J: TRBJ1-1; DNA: TGTGCCAGCAGTGTCACGGGGGCAGGTACTGAAGCTTTCTTT; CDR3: CASSVTGAGTEAFF
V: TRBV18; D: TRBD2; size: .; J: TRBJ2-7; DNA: TGTGCCAGCTCACCGAGGACTAGCGGTCCCTTTTACGAGCAGTACTTC; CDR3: CASSPRTSGPFYEQYF
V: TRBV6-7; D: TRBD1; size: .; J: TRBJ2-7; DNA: TGTGCCAGCATGAGTTACAGGGACAGGGGGTCCTACGAGCAGTACTTC; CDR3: CASMSYRDRGSYEQYF
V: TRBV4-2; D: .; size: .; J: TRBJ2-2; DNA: TGTGCCAGCAGCCTTGGTTCTGGCGGGGAGCTGTTTTTT; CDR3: CASSLGSGGELFF
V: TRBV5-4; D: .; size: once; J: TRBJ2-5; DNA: TGTGCCAGCAGCTTCGAGCAGACCCAGTACTTC; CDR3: CASSFEQTQYF
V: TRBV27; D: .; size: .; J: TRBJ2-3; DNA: TGTGCCAGCAGTTTACGGGCCTCCACAGATACGCAGTATTTT; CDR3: CASSLRASTDTQYF
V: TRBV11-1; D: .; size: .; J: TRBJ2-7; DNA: TGTGCCAGCAGCTCGCCGTATAGGTCCTACGAGCAGTACTTC; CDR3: CASSSPYRSYEQYF
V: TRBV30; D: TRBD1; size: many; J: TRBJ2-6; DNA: TGTGCCTGGAGCCTAAAAACAGGGGGTGGGGCCAACGTCCTGACTTTC; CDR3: CAWSLKTGGGANVLTF
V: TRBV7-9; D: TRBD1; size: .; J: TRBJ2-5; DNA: TGTGCCAGCAGCTCCGGGACAGGGGCGGAGACCCAGTACTTC; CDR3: CASSSGTGAETQYF
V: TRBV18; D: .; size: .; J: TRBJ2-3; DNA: TGTGCCAGCTCACCACAGATGGGAGCGGCAGATACGCAGTATTTT; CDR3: CASSPQMGAADTQYF
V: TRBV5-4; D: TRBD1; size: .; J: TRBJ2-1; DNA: TGTGCCAGCAGCTCGCGACAGGGGGTATACAATGAGCAGTTCTTC; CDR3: CASSSRQGVYNEQFF
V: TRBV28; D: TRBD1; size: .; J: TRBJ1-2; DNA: TGTGCCAGCAGTTTCCCCCTGACAGGGGGTAGTTATGGCTACACCTTC; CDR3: CASSFPLTGGSYGYTF
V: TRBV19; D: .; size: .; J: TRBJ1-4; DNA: TGTGCCAGTAGGGTGGTGGGGCAGCCTAAACTGTTTTTT; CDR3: CASRVVGQPKLFF
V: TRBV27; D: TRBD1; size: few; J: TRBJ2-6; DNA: TGTGCCAGCAGTCCCGGACAGGCTGGGGCCAACGTCCTGACTTTC; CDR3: CASSPGQAGANVLTF
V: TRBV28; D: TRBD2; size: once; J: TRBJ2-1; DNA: TGTGCCAGCAGTTTGGGGGGGGCCTACAATGAGCAGTTCTTC; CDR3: CASSLGGAYNEQFF
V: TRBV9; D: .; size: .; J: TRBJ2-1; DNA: TGTGCCAGCAGCGTAGAACTGGCCAATGAGCAGTTCTTC; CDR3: CASSVELANEQFF
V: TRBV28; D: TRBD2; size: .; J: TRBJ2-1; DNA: TGTGCCGCGTCTAGCGGGGGCCTTAATGAGCAGTTCTTC; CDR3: CAASSGGLNEQFF
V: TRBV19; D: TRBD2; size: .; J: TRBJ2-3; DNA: TGTGCCAGTAGTATAGGGTCTAGCGGTGGCACAGATACGCAGTATTTT; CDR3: CASSIGSSGGTDTQYF
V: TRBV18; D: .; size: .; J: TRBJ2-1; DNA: TGTGCCAGCTCACCACCGGGGGGATTAGTGGGCAATGAGCAGTTCTTC; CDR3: CASSPPGGLVGNEQFF
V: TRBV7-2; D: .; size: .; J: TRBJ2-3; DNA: TGTGCCAGCAGCTTATTCGGCGGGGTGGGTACAGATACGCAGTATTTT; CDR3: CASSLFGGVGTDTQYF
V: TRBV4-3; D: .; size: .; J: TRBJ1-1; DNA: TGCGCCAGCAGCCAAGATCGGAACGCTGAAGCTTTCTTT; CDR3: CASSQDRNAEAFF
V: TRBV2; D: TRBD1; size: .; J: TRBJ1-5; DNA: TGTGCCAGCAGTGAGGACAGGGGTCAGCCCCAGCATTTT; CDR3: CASSEDRGQPQHF
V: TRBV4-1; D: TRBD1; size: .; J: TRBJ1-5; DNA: TGCGCCAGCAGCCGGGGGGACAGGGAAAATCAGCCCCAGCATTTT; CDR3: CASSRGDRENQPQHF
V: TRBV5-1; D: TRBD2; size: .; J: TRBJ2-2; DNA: TGCGCCAGCAGCTTGGTGGGAGGGACGAACACCGGGGAGCTGTTTTTT; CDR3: CASSLVGGTNTGELFF
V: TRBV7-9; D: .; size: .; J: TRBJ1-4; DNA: TGTGCCAGCAGCTTAGTCAGGGAAAAACTGTTTTTT; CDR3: CASSLVREKLFF
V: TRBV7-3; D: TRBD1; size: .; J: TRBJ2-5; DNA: TGTGCCAGCAGCACCAACAGGGGACCCCAAGAGACCCAGTACTTC; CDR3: CASSTNRGPQETQYF
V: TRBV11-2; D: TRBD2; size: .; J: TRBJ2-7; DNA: TGTGCCAGCAGCTTACTAGCGGGAGTTTACGAGCAGTACTTC; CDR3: CASSLLAGVYEQYF
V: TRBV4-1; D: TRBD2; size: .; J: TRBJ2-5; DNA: TGCGCCAGCAGCCAAGATCAGGGACTAGCGGCCGAGGGAGGAGAGACCCAGTACTTC; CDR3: CASSQDQGLAAEGGETQYF
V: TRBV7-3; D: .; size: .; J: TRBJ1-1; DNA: TGTGCCAGCAGCTTAATAGACGGTAACACTGAAGCTTTCTTT; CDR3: CASSLIDGNTEAFF
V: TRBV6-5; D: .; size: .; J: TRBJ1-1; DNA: TGTGCCAGCACCCCCATGGGGGACTCTGCAGCTTTCTTT; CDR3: CASTPMGDSAAFF
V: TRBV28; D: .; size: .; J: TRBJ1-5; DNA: TGTGCCAGCAGGCTGGCTGAGACAGGCGGCAATCAGCCCCAGCATTTT; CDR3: CASRLAETGGNQPQHF
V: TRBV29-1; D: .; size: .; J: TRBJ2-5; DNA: TGCAGCGTTGACTTAGCTCGGGAGACCCAGTACTTC; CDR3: CSVDLARETQYF
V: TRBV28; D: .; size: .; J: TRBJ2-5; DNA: TGTGCCAGCAAGGAAGGGGGAGAGACCCAGTACTTC; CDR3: CASKEGGETQYF
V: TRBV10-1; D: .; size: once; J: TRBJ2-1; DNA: TGCGCCAGCAGTCACGGGACGAAAGACTGGGAGCAGTTCTTC; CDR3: CASSHGTKDWEQFF
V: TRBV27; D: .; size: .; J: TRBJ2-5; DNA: TGTGCCAGCAGGGGTGGCCGAGAGACCCAGTACTTC; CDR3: CASRGGRETQYF
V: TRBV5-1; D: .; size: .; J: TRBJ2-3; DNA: TGCGCCAGCAGTTTCGGAGGGTATCGAGCAGATACGCAGTATTTT; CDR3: CASSFGGYRADTQYF
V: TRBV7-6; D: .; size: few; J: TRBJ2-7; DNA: TGTGCCAGCAGCTCAGGAGCAGCGGGTGGAACCTACGAGCAGTACTTC; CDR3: CASSSGAAGGTYEQYF
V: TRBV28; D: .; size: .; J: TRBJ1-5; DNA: TGTGCCAGCAGTTTATGGACTTGGGGACGACAAGGCAATCAGCCCCAGCATTTT; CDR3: CASSLWTWGRQGNQPQHF
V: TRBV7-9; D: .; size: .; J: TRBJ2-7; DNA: TGTGCCAGCAGCTCCCTAGGATACGAGCAGTACTTC; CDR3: CASSSLGYEQYF